Sequencing of this T cell receptor beta chain was carried out in a study of cytomegalovirus exposure and HLA in healthy donors. Study-wide findings and caveats: Later analysis placed DRB1 highest and HLA-C lowest in TCR association rates, which differed by HLA locus. Cytomegalovirus-associated status was assigned to fewer than 200 TCR beta chains. Later analysis reportedly placed an Asian-associated ancestry cluster below the roughly 600-donor mean in N-insertions.

V trimming: 8 bases; J trimming: 5 bases; junction bases outside the gene matches: 8. The CDR3 has 14 residues. Germline-derived CDR1 and CDR2 are MNHNS and SASEGT. PCR involved 60 Vbeta and 13 Jbeta primers. Some clones are missing from TCRdb's copy, which holds only in-frame ones; the method was immunoSEQ multiplex PCR. Its clone listing holds 100,000 to 150,000 clones. Points on this clone: Its antigen is currently unknown.

This receptor was obtained from a man younger than 30 in good health and CMV-seronegative. The V and J genes are TRBV6-1 and TRBJ2-7, with TRBD2 matching over 11 bases. Sequenced input: PBMCs. CDR3 in DNA: TGTGCCAGCGGGACACTAGCGGGAGTAGACGAGCAGTACTTC. As protein: CASGTLAGVDEQYF.